The 13 T cell receptor beta chains given below trace back to one sample, sequenced in a study of monozygotic twins with inflammatory bowel disease (dated by TCRdb to between 2018 and 2020). Library preparation was by 5' RACE. Sequencing was performed on an Illumina HiSeq 2500. The reads, reprocessed by TCRdb, yield one row per CDR3 protein sequence and no DNA. The sample's records list 440,000 or so distinct CDR3 sequences. Jointly, the top ten make up less than 2.5% of the sample. Sequenced input: blood. Receptors were obtained from a human donor with ulcerative colitis or Crohn's disease, or a healthy co-twin of an affected twin (not recorded which).

This sequence joins TRBV5-6 and TRBJ1-1. The CDR3 extends over 12 amino acids. Germline values: CDR1 SGHDT, CDR2 YYEEEE. CDR3 in amino acids: CASSLIGTEAFF.

The chain combines TRBV5-1 with TRBJ2-2; the D gene TCRdb calls, TRBD2, cannot be checked with no DNA. Germline V gene data show CDR1 as SGHRS and CDR2 as YFSETQ. The CDR3 runs 18 residues. CDR3 loop: CASSRMITSGSWTGELFF.

The genes are TRBV4-3 and TRBJ1-2; TCRdb calls TRBD1, which cannot be checked without DNA. The CDR3 loop spans 15 amino acids. Germline V gene data show CDR1 as LGHNA and CDR2 as YSLEER. CDR3 loop: CASSQDARGFYGYTF.

The V call is TRBV6-2 or TRBV6-3, the J call TRBJ2-7; TCRdb indicates TRBD1, and absent DNA this call remains unverified. CDR3 length: 15 residues. Per germline, CDR1 MNHEY and CDR2 SVGEGT. CDR3 region: CASSRWDTATYEQYF.

The chain employs TRBV3-1 and TRBJ1-1. CDR3 length: 14 amino acids. Germline V CDR1 and CDR2: LGHDT, YNNKEL (reference sequence). The CDR3 is CASSQVQGLTEAFF.

The chain links TRBV27 to TRBJ1-2. The germline V gene has CDR1 MNHEY and CDR2 SMNVEV (reference sequence). CDR3 length equals 15 residues. CDR3 sequence reads: CASSPIQHDSYGYTF.

The chain has TRBV28 and TRBJ2-7; TCRdb's D call, TRBD1, is unchecked because there is no DNA. The CDR3 covers 16 residues. The germline V gene has CDR1 MDHEN and CDR2 SYDVKM. CDR3 amino acids: CASSWVPGQGLNEQYF. Variable domain in full (rest from reference TRBV28 and TRBJ2-7): DVKVTQSSRYLVKRTGEKVFLECVQDMDHENMFWYRQDPGLGLRLIYFSYDVKMKEKGDIPEGYSVSREKKERFSLILESASTNQTSMYLCASSWVPGQGLNEQYFGPGTRLTVT.

The gene calls are TRBV5-1 and TRBJ1-4. The CDR3 is made up of 13 amino acids. Germline V lookup: CDR1 SGHRS, CDR2 YFSETQ. Here the CDR3 reads CASSLRPNEKLFF. Looking up the rest from reference TRBV5-1 and TRBJ1-4 gives the full variable domain: KAGVTQTPRYLIKTRGQQVTLSCSPISGHRSVSWYQQTPGQGLQFLFEYFSETQRNKGNFPGRFSGRQFSNSRSEMNVSTLELGDSALYLCASSLRPNEKLFFGSGTQLSVL.

This chain links TRBV11-2 with TRBJ2-5; TCRdb calls TRBD1, which cannot be checked without DNA. Germline V gene sequence: CDR1 SGHAT, CDR2 FQNNGV. The CDR3 has 15 residues. CDR3 region: CASSLMTGGQETQYF.

This chain uses TRBV5-1 with TRBJ2-2. This CDR3 spans 15 amino acids. Germline V gene sequence: CDR1 SGHRS, CDR2 YFSETQ. The CDR3: CASTPRLLNTGELFF.

The chain couples TRBV3-1 to TRBJ2-2; TCRdb outputs TRBD2, but without DNA this stays unchecked. Germline CDR1 is LGHDT and CDR2 is YNNKEL (reference sequence). The CDR3 runs 16 residues. This CDR3 is CASSFRGGPNTGELFF.

The chain combines TRBV20-1 with TRBJ2-3; the TRBD2 assignment by TCRdb is unverifiable without DNA. This CDR3 is 16 amino acids long. Germline loops: CDR1 DFQATT, CDR2 SNEGSKA (reference sequence). The CDR3 sequence: CSARDFSGRNTDTQYF.

This chain joins TRBV5-1 and TRBJ2-7; TCRdb designates TRBD1, a call that cannot be tested without DNA. The germline V gene encodes CDR1 SGHRS and CDR2 YFSETQ. This CDR3 has 15 residues. CDR3: CASTEGQAASYEQYF.